The rows below give T cell receptor beta chains drawn from one sample of a study of cytomegalovirus exposure and HLA in healthy donors. Sequencing was performed with immunoSEQ multiplex PCR; in TCRdb, only in-frame clones are kept and a portion is missing. This table holds about 190,000 clones, roughly 76% found once. The sequencing sample was made of PBMCs. The receptor source for this set is a woman under 40 in good health and CMV-seropositive. Each CDR3 is given with its conserved first and last residue. The order of the fields is clone size, J gene, D gene, V gene, CDR3 DNA, CDR3 protein. The D gene is left open where the match is weak. Some rows mark clone size as missing; the rest say once, few, many or name a class of expanded clone.

abundance: -
j_gene: TRBJ2-2
d_gene: TRBD1
v_gene: TRBV19
CDR3nt: TGTGCCAGTAGTTTTTGGGACAGGGGGGTCGCCGGGGAGCTGTTTTTT
CDR3aa: CASSFWDRGVAGELFF

abundance: once
j_gene: TRBJ1-1
d_gene: -
v_gene: TRBV5-1
CDR3nt: TGCGCCAGCAGAACAGGGCCAGAGATTAACACTGAAGCTTTCTTT
CDR3aa: CASRTGPEINTEAFF

abundance: few
j_gene: TRBJ1-2
d_gene: -
v_gene: TRBV19
CDR3nt: TGTGCAGCGGGTGGCTACACCTTC
CDR3aa: CAAGGYTF

abundance: -
j_gene: TRBJ1-1
d_gene: -
v_gene: TRBV5-5
CDR3nt: TGTGCCAGCAGCTTGGAACAGATGAACACTGAAGCTTTCTTT
CDR3aa: CASSLEQMNTEAFF

abundance: -
j_gene: TRBJ2-2
d_gene: -
v_gene: TRBV7-9
CDR3nt: TGTGCCAGCAGCCCCGACAGTCGGGTCACCGGGGAGCTGTTTTTT
CDR3aa: CASSPDSRVTGELFF

abundance: few
j_gene: TRBJ1-2
d_gene: TRBD1
v_gene: TRBV5-1
CDR3nt: TGCGCCAGCAAAAGTATATGGGGACAGAATTATGGCTACACCTTC
CDR3aa: CASKSIWGQNYGYTF

abundance: few
j_gene: TRBJ2-1
d_gene: TRBD2
v_gene: TRBV4-3
CDR3nt: TGCGCCAGCAGCCCCGGGGGAGGGCGCCATTACAATGAGCAGTTCTTC
CDR3aa: CASSPGGGRHYNEQFF

abundance: -
j_gene: TRBJ2-3
d_gene: TRBD1
v_gene: TRBV5-1
CDR3nt: TGCGCCAGCAGCTTAGGGACAGGCGTAGATACGCAGTATTTT
CDR3aa: CASSLGTGVDTQYF

abundance: -
j_gene: TRBJ2-3
d_gene: -
v_gene: TRBV20-1
CDR3nt: TGCAGTGCTAGAGAACAGAATACGCAGTATTTT
CDR3aa: CSAREQNTQYF

abundance: -
j_gene: TRBJ2-7
d_gene: -
v_gene: TRBV5-1
CDR3nt: TGCGCCAGCACCATGGACAGCACCGAGAACGAGCAGTACTTC
CDR3aa: CASTMDSTENEQYF

abundance: -
j_gene: TRBJ1-5
d_gene: TRBD1
v_gene: TRBV27
CDR3nt: TGTGCCAGCAGTCTCAGACAGGGCCAGGGTCAGCCCCAGCATTTT
CDR3aa: CASSLRQGQGQPQHF

abundance: -
j_gene: TRBJ1-1
d_gene: -
v_gene: TRBV4-2
CDR3nt: TGTGCCAGCAGCCAAGATTTTAGCCTTCCGAACACTGAAGCTTTCTTT
CDR3aa: CASSQDFSLPNTEAFF

abundance: -
j_gene: TRBJ2-3
d_gene: -
v_gene: TRBV7-5
CDR3nt: TGTGCCAATTCCGCGGGACTAGCGAGAGGTACGCAGTATTTT
CDR3aa: CANSAGLARGTQYF

abundance: -
j_gene: TRBJ2-5
d_gene: -
v_gene: TRBV9
CDR3nt: TGTGCCAGCAGCGTAGTGGGGGGACAGAAAGAGACCCAGTACTTC
CDR3aa: CASSVVGGQKETQYF

abundance: once
j_gene: TRBJ2-1
d_gene: -
v_gene: TRBV5-5
CDR3nt: TGTGCCAGCAGCTTGGAAGCCGGGACTTACTCCTACAATGAGCAGTTCTTC
CDR3aa: CASSLEAGTYSYNEQFF

abundance: few
j_gene: TRBJ1-5
d_gene: -
v_gene: TRBV16
CDR3nt: TGTGCCAGCAGCCAATTCGTCATATTAGGCAATCAGCCCCAGCATTTT
CDR3aa: CASSQFVILGNQPQHF

abundance: -
j_gene: TRBJ2-2
d_gene: -
v_gene: TRBV29-1
CDR3nt: TGCAGCGTTGAAAAGGCAGGGAACACCGGGGAGCTGTTTTTT
CDR3aa: CSVEKAGNTGELFF

abundance: -
j_gene: TRBJ1-5
d_gene: -
v_gene: TRBV19
CDR3nt: TGTGCCAGTAGTATGTCAGGGATCAATCAGCCCCAGCATTTT
CDR3aa: CASSMSGINQPQHF

abundance: -
j_gene: TRBJ2-7
d_gene: -
v_gene: TRBV7-2
CDR3nt: TGTGCCAGCAGCTTAGAAGCGGGCTACGAGCAGTACTTC
CDR3aa: CASSLEAGYEQYF

abundance: -
j_gene: TRBJ2-7
d_gene: -
v_gene: TRBV28
CDR3nt: TGTGCCAGCAGTCGTACCTTTATTGGGGCCGAGCAGTACTTC
CDR3aa: CASSRTFIGAEQYF

abundance: -
j_gene: TRBJ2-1
d_gene: TRBD1
v_gene: TRBV5-1
CDR3nt: TGCGCCAGCAGCTTGCGGACAGGGGAAGGTGAGCAGTTCTTC
CDR3aa: CASSLRTGEGEQFF

abundance: -
j_gene: TRBJ2-7
d_gene: -
v_gene: TRBV7-3
CDR3nt: TGTGCCAGCAGCTTAACGGGCAGGGATGAGCAGTACTTC
CDR3aa: CASSLTGRDEQYF

abundance: -
j_gene: TRBJ1-5
d_gene: -
v_gene: TRBV19
CDR3nt: TGTGCCAGTAGTATAGGGAGGGGAGGCAATCAGCCCCAGCATTTT
CDR3aa: CASSIGRGGNQPQHF

abundance: -
j_gene: TRBJ1-4
d_gene: TRBD1
v_gene: TRBV11-2
CDR3nt: TGTGCCAGCAGCCCCAGGGGGGATAATGAAAAACTGTTTTTT
CDR3aa: CASSPRGDNEKLFF

abundance: -
j_gene: TRBJ2-3
d_gene: -
v_gene: TRBV9
CDR3nt: TGTGCCAGCAGCGTAGACACCTCAGATACGCAGTATTTT
CDR3aa: CASSVDTSDTQYF

abundance: -
j_gene: TRBJ1-5
d_gene: -
v_gene: TRBV28
CDR3nt: TGTGCCAGCAGTTTAGTGGCAGCGGAACAGCCCCAGCATTTT
CDR3aa: CASSLVAAEQPQHF